The text below deals with one T cell receptor (beta chain). Its antigen remains unknown. Germline assignment: CDR1 MRHNA and CDR2 SNTAGT. Trimming shortened V by 0 bases and J by 5 bases, and 3 bases separated the two germline ends. CDR3 size: 12 residues. This sample stems from a study of graft-versus-host responses after intestinal transplantation. Libraries were prepared by immunoSEQ multiplex PCR; TCRdb keeps only in-frame clonotypes and omits some of them. The table records approximately 78,000 clones, around 87% of them present only once. V usage is TRBV6-4 and J usage is TRBJ2-3; D is unclear. The sequence derives from a human donor who was the organ donor for an intestinal transplant. The specimen was unstimulated CD8+ T cells sorted from spleen or lymph node cells, collected before transplant. The CDR3 loop reads CASSDSGDTQYF. The CDR3 nucleotides are TGTGCCAGCAGTGACTCTGGAGATACGCAGTATTTT.